This entry lists 7 T cell receptor beta chains sequenced from one sample in a study of CD8 T cells in ankylosing spondylitis. MiXCR, applied by TCRdb to the 5' RACE reads, yields one record per CDR3 protein. The data hold under 300,000 distinct CDR3 sequences, with around 11% observed a single time. The sequenced sample consisted of blood, either unsorted or a sorted T cell fraction (not recorded which). The source of these receptors is a male donor with ankylosing spondylitis or in good health (not recorded which).

This clonotype was recorded a few times. The chain recombines TRBV18 with TRBJ2-2, with D unresolved. The germline V and J ends were trimmed by 3 bases and 0 bases, with 17 bases remaining between them. This CDR3 comprises 18 residues. Per germline, CDR1 KGHSH and CDR2 LQKENI. DNA of the CDR3: TGTGCCAGCTCACCGGGAACAAACACCATAGCGAACACCGGGGAGCTGTTTTTT. Its protein is CASSPGTNTIANTGELFF.

This clonotype was seen at least ten times. The rearrangement uses TRBV5-1 and TRBJ2-7; TRBD2 agrees at 8 bases. The V segment lost 0 bases and the J segment 6 bases; nucleotides outside the gene matches: 8. From germline, CDR1 is SGHRS and CDR2 YFSETQ. CDR3 size: 15 residues. This chain's CDR3 is CASSLGLRGRLEQYF. The CDR3 nucleotides read TGCGCCAGCAGCTTGGGGTTGCGCGGGAGGCTCGAGCAGTACTTC.

This clonotype has ten or more counts. V gene TRBV6-5 combines with J gene TRBJ2-1; D tentatively fits TRBD1 or TRBD2 (5 bases each). CDR1 and CDR2 from the germline V gene are MNHEY and SVGAGI. The CDR3 consists of 15 residues. The germline V and J ends were trimmed by 2 bases and 5 bases, with 13 bases remaining between them. CDR3 protein: CASSYPRGGNNEQFF. The CDR3 bases are TGTGCCAGCAGTTACCCGAGGGGCGGCAACAATGAGCAGTTCTTC.

This clonotype was seen a few times. This chain joins TRBV29-1 and TRBJ2-7, with TRBD1 identical over 11 bases. CDR1 SQVTM and CDR2 ANQGSEA come from the germline V gene. This CDR3 comprises 13 residues. V lost 3 bases to trimming and J lost 5 bases; unmatched junction nucleotides: 3. In DNA, the CDR3 is TGCAGCGTTGAGGGACAGGGGGTCCACGAGCAGTACTTC. This gives the protein CSVEGQGVHEQYF.

This clonotype was counted ten times or more. The J gene is TRBJ2-3, the V gene TRBV7-8; a possible D gene is TRBD2 (5 bases). V lost 4 bases, J lost 8 bases, and 13 bases lay in between. Germline V gene data show CDR1 as SGHVS and CDR2 as FQNEAQ. The CDR3 covers 13 residues. The CDR3 protein is CASSSLLVGTQYF. CDR3 sequence (DNA): TGTGCCAGCAGCTCCCTACTAGTCGGTACGCAGTATTTT.

This clonotype has a count of ten or more. The rearrangement uses TRBV29-1 and TRBJ2-1; D perhaps matches TRBD2 (6 bases). The CDR3 contains 13 residues. The V end was cut by 8 bases, the J end by 8 bases, with 19 bases between. Germline assignment: CDR1 SQVTM and CDR2 ANQGSEA. For the CDR3, the DNA is TGCAGCTTAAGACTAGTGGGGTCCGATGAGCAGTTCTTC. Translating gives CSLRLVGSDEQFF.

This clonotype has only a few counts. The chain combines TRBV21-1 with TRBJ2-2; the table assigns TRBD2, which was not confirmed against the DNA. TRBV21-1 is annotated as a pseudogene. There are 23 residues in the CDR3. The CDR3 spells CASSKGPNIGTVDRAGGGGELFF. In DNA form, the CDR3 reads TGTGCCAGCAGCAAAGGGCCAAACATAGGGACCGTGGATCGGGCGGGAGGTGGCGGGGAGCTGTTTTTT.